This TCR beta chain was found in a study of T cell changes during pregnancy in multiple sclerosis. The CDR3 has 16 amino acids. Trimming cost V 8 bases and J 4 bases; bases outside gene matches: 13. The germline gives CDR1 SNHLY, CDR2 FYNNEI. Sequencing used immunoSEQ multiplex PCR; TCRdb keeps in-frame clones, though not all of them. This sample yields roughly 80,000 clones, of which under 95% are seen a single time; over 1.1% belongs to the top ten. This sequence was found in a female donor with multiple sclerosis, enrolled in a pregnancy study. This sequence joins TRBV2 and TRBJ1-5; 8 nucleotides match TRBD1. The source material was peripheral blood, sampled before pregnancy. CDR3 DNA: TGTGCCAGCGGTGGGTACGGACAGGGCTTAAATCAGCCCCAGCATTTT. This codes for CASGGYGQGLNQPQHF.